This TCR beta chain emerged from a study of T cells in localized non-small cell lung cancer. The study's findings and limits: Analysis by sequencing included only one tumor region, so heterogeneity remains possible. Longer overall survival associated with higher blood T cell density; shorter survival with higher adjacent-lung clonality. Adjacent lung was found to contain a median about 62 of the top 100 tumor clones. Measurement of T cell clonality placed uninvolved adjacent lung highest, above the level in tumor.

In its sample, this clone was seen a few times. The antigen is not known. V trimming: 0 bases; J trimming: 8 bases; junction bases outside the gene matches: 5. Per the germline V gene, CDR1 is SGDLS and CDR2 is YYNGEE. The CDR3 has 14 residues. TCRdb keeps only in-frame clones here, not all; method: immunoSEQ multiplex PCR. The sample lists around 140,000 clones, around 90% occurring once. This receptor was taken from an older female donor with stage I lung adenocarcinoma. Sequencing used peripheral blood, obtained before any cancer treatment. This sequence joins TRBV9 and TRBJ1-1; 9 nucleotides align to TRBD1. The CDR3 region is CASSVEWGQGEAFF. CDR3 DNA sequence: TGTGCCAGCAGCGTAGAATGGGGACAGGGCGAAGCTTTCTTT.